Sequencing of this T cell receptor beta chain was carried out in a study of OX40 agonist ivuxolimab in advanced cancers. Sampling times: baseline, cycle 4 day 1, cycle 7 day 1. Trimming left V 4 bases short and J 2 bases short, with 2 bases between. Germline V gives CDR1 SQVTM, CDR2 ANQGSEA. The CDR3 consists of 10 residues. The data were produced by immunoSEQ multiplex PCR, yet TCRdb's version contains in-frame clones alone and is incomplete. The sample has 150,000 to 170,000 clones, 94% seen once; the top ten hold about 0.3%. The TCR sequence derives from an adult with an advanced solid tumor such as melanoma, head and neck, liver or kidney cancer. Specimen: CD4+ or CD8+ T cells sorted from blood, collected in a trial of the OX40 agonist ivuxolimab. The chain has TRBV29-1 and TRBJ2-5; D not certain. For the CDR3, the DNA is TGCAGCGTTGGACAAGAGACCCAGTACTTC. Its protein product is CSVGQETQYF.